This paragraph reports one TCR beta chain. The antigen it recognizes is unknown. Qualities for individual bases were not recorded, and no much larger clone is one base off. Read against the paper, the sample's time point label means: about 28 days (+/-7) after the second vaccine dose. AZD1222 recipients given second doses at about 4 weeks or at about 12 weeks were pooled, since spike-specific TCR depth and breadth were not found to differ between the two schedules. The vaccinee samples were drawn from two UK trials, COV001 and COV002, one of which was a single-blind randomized controlled phase 2/3 trial testing AZD1222 (ChAdOx1 nCoV-19) in healthy adults. For TCRbeta chain sequencing, PBMC samples from trial participants were taken at day 0 and at day 28 after the second dose. This sample is part of a study of T cell responses to AZD1222 COVID-19 vaccine (dated by TCRdb to the early 2020s). Regarding the complete study: TCR sequencing was performed for 230 to 250 trial participants, of whom about 200 were given two doses of AZD1222 and around 25 were given two doses of MenACWY control vaccine. Trial participants were enrolled into age subgroups of 18-55, 56-69 and 70-plus years, which contained around 150, 28 and 57 TCR-sequenced participants, respectively.

CDR1 and CDR2 (SGHDT, YYEEEE) derive from the germline V gene. V gives up 5 bases and J gives up 6 bases, and the segment between their germline ends measures 13 bases. Inclusive of the bounding cysteine and phenylalanine, the CDR3 is 13 residues long. Of the read, only the CDR3 DNA is kept; its 39 bases are in frame from base 1. Beyond this particular receptor, the publication reports: Participants were mostly white British, with more females than males. The authors suggested clonal diversity may have been underestimated. Conclusions about previously exposed vaccinees were limited because only a handful of AZD1222 recipients were SARS-CoV-2 seropositive at baseline. The whole spike protein was spanned by vaccine-associated CD4 TCRs, and dominant responses were seen in regions 160-218 and 743-854. Because no day 14 peak-response samples were available, repertoires were characterized only after the peak T cell response. Reportedly, close to half of the unique spike-specific TCRs recognized epitopes lying outside the regions that are mutated in the B.1.351 and B.1.1.7 variants. After two AZD1222 doses, spike-specific TCR breadth and depth were significantly higher than at day 0 and than in MenACWY recipients. In the small 56-69-year group, the increase in depth fell short of significance, most likely because of low power.

The CDR3 regions of human TCRbeta chains were subjected to immunosequencing. Concerning the study's data processing: TCRs in the repertoires were matched against a reference library of SARS-CoV-2-specific TCRs that had been generated with the MIRA antigen-specificity platform. Breadth meant the fraction of unique TCRs that were SARS-CoV-2-associated, whereas depth meant the fraction of total T cells that were SARS-CoV-2-associated. Using the MIRA data, each spike-specific TCR was mapped to the spike region that the TCR reacts to and placed in a CD4 or CD8 class. Log10-transformed breadth and depth values were compared by one-way ANOVA with Sidak's multiple comparisons tests. TCRdb re-hosts the immuneACCESS table, in-frame sequences only. Its copies lack some clones; in the studies checked, an unresolved V gene accounts for under half of them, and the cause for the rest is not known. The V and J calls and the clone size are those of that table, but D and trimming were determined from the DNA. The sample profile shows 180,000 or so clones; roughly 90% of them were found once. Roughly 1.7% of the sample belongs to the ten largest clones.

Rearrangement joined TRBV5-6 to TRBJ2-3; no D gene can be assigned with confidence. Sequenced material: peripheral blood, taken 28 days after the second AZD1222 dose. The clonotype comes from an adult who received the AZD1222 COVID-19 vaccine. The CDR3 reads CASSSSEKDTQYF. The sequenced DNA: TGTGCCAGCAGTAGCTCAGAAAAGGATACGCAGTATTTT.